Below, one T cell receptor (beta chain) is given with its context. The sample originates from a study of beta chain features in type 1 diabetes. cDNA synthesis used the whole RNA isolate, giving expressed TCRB sequences. Sequencing was performed with immunoSEQ multiplex PCR; in TCRdb, only in-frame clones are kept and a portion is missing. The sample includes roughly 310,000 clones, roughly 9.6% of them seen just once. Germline-derived CDR1 and CDR2 are ENHRY and SYGVKD. This CDR3 spans 17 amino acids. The V gene lost 5 bases and the J gene lost 0 bases, with 14 bases spanning the gap. V usage is TRBV10-3 and J usage is TRBJ2-6; D is perhaps TRBD1 (6 bases). The receptor's source is a woman in her twenties or thirties in good health. Sequenced sample: naive CD4+ T cells from blood. CDR3: CAISFGQRDSGANVLTF. CDR3 sequence (DNA): TGTGCCATCAGTTTTGGACAGAGGGACTCTGGGGCCAACGTCCTGACTTTC.